The following is a TCR beta chain sequence with its context. These data are taken from a study of blood T cell repertoires in COVID-19. V lost 5 bases, J lost 7 bases, and 14 bases stayed unmatched. CDR3 size: 16 residues. Germline V lookup: CDR1 SEHNR, CDR2 FQNEAQ (reference sequence). Authors' methods: Researchers report that nucleated cell counts were estimated from reference gene primer amplification. TCRdb keeps only in-frame clones here, not all; method: immunoSEQ multiplex PCR. V, J and clone size are taken as reported in that table, and D and trimming were inferred from the DNA itself. Here the sample spans 250,000 to 300,000 clones, under 95% being singletons.

Material for sequencing was PBMCs or T cells enriched from blood (not recorded which). The sequence came from a woman between 40 and 55 years old with acute COVID-19. The chain is built from TRBV7-9 and TRBJ1-1; 9 bases line up with TRBD1. The CDR3 nucleotides read TGTGCCAGCAGCCTTAGTTCTGGACAGGGGACCAGTGAAGCTTTCTTT. Amino acids: CASSLSSGQGTSEAFF. The complete variable domain, with remaining parts taken from reference TRBV7-9 and TRBJ1-1, reads DTGVSQNPRHKITKRGQNVTFRCDPISEHNRLYWYRQTLGQGPEFLTYFQNEAQLEKSRLLSDRFSAERPKGSFSTLEIQRTEQGDSAMYLCASSLSSGQGTSEAFFGQGTRLTVV.